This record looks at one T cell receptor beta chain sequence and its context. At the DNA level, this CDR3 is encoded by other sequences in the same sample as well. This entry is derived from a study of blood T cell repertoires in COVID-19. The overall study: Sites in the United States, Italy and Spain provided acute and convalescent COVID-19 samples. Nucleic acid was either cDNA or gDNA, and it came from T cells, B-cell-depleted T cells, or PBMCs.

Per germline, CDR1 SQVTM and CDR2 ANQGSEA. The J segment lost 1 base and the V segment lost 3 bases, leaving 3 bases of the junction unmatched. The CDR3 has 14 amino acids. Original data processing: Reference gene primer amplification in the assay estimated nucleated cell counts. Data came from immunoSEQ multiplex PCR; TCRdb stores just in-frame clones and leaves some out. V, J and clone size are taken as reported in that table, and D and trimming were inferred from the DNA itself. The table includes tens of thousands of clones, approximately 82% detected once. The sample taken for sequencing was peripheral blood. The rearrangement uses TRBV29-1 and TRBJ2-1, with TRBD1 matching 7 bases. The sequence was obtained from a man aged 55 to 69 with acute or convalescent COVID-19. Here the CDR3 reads CSVEGTVSYNEQFF. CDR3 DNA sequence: TGCAGCGTTGAGGGGACAGTTTCCTACAATGAGCAGTTCTTC.